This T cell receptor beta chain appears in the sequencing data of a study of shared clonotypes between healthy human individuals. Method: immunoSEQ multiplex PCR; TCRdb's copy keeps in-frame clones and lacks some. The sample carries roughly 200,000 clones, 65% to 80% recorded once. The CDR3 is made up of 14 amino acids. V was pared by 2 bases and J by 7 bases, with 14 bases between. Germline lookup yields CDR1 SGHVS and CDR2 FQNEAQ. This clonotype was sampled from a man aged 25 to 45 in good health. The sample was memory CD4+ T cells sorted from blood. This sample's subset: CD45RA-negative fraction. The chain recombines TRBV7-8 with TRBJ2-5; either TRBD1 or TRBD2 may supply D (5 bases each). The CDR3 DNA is TGTGCCAGCAGCTTATTCGAGGGGCTCGGGACCCAGTACTTC. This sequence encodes CASSLFEGLGTQYF.